One and the same sample provided the 16 T cell receptor beta chains below, sequenced in a study of blood T cells in healthy people across ages. Next came a second PCR, run for roughly 6 to 11 cycles, which used a sample-barcoded 5' primer along with a J-beta primer mix. TCRdb re-called the 5' RACE reads with MiXCR, one entry per CDR3 protein. The sample has 1.5 million to 2 million distinct CDR3 sequences, about 50% seen once. The sequenced material came from blood. Receptor source: a middle-aged woman in good health.

Only one count was recorded for this clonotype. The chain joins TRBV6-5 to TRBJ2-1; TRBD1 matches 8 bases. CDR3 length equals 18 residues. The J segment lost 4 bases and the V segment lost 0 bases, leaving 11 bases of the junction unmatched. CDR1 and CDR2 (germline): MNHEY, SVGAGI. The CDR3, as DNA: TGTGCCAGCAGTTACTCTGGACAGGGAATAGGACCTTACAATGAGCAGTTCTTC. Translating gives CASSYSGQGIGPYNEQFF.

The rearrangement links TRBV5-1 to TRBJ2-7; perhaps TRBD2 as D (5 bases). The CDR3 consists of 15 residues. With 0 bases removed from V and 2 bases from J, the gap between germline ends came to 12 bases. Per the germline V gene, CDR1 is SGHRS and CDR2 is YFSETQ. The CDR3 DNA is TGCGCCAGCAGCTTGGCCGTCGGGGAAGCCTACGAGCAGTACTTC. Its translation: CASSLAVGEAYEQYF.

This chain joins TRBV20-1 and TRBJ2-5, with D perhaps TRBD1 (5 bases). The CDR3 is 15 residues long. Germline-derived CDR1 and CDR2 are DFQATT and SNEGSKA (reference sequence). The V and J ends lost 0 bases and 1 base respectively, with 12 bases between them. The CDR3: CSARDLYRSQETQYF. The CDR3 DNA reads TGCAGTGCTAGAGATCTCTACAGGTCCCAAGAGACCCAGTACTTC.

The chain has TRBV10-3 and TRBJ2-1; 9 positions agree with TRBD1. Germline V CDR1 and CDR2: ENHRY, SYGVKD. The CDR3 runs to 15 residues. Trimming took 7 bases from V and 3 from J; bases not matched to a gene: 7. CDR3 residues: CAIKADRGDYNEQFF. The CDR3 DNA reads as TGTGCCATCAAAGCGGACAGGGGAGACTACAATGAGCAGTTCTTC.

The V and J genes are TRBV27 and TRBJ2-5, with 10 positions matching TRBD1. CDR3 size: 18 residues. Germline-derived CDR1 and CDR2 are MNHEY and SMNVEV (reference sequence). J was trimmed by 2 bases and V by 3 bases; bases with no gene match: 12. The CDR3 sequence: CASSFRLDRGRTQETQYF. The DNA for the CDR3 is TGTGCCAGCAGTTTTCGGCTAGACAGGGGGCGAACTCAAGAGACCCAGTACTTC.

For the CDR3, the DNA is TGTGCCAGCAGCTTAACGGGGGACTACTACGAGCAGTACTTC. Protein: CASSLTGDYYEQYF. This chain joins TRBV7-2 and TRBJ2-7; 7 bases are a match to TRBD2. CDR1 and CDR2 from the germline V gene are SGHTA and FQGNSA. This CDR3 region has 14 residues. The V and J ends lost 2 bases and 3 bases, in that order; junction bases with no gene match: 4. Full variable domain (rest looked up from reference TRBV7-2 and TRBJ2-7): GAGVSQSPSNKVTEKGKDVELRCDPISGHTALYWYRQSLGQGLEFLIYFQGNSAPDKSGLPSDRFSAERTGGSVSTLTIQRTQQEDSAVYLCASSLTGDYYEQYFGPGTRLTVT.

Only a few counts were recorded for this clonotype. The chain employs TRBV7-9 and TRBJ2-1; D uncertain. Germline V gene data show CDR1 as SEHNR and CDR2 as FQNEAQ (reference sequence). This CDR3 spans 11 amino acids. The V end was cut by 7 bases, the J end by 7 bases, with 8 bases between. The CDR3 DNA is TGTGCCAGCACCCTTGGGAATGAGCAGTTCTTC. Its translation: CASTLGNEQFF.

In DNA form, the CDR3 reads TGCAGTGCTAGAGGGCGGGGGGGCGACAATGAGCAGTTCTTC. It translates to CSARGRGGDNEQFF. V gene TRBV20-1 combines with J gene TRBJ2-1, with 9 bases lining up with TRBD2. This CDR3 has 14 amino acids. CDR1 and CDR2 from the germline V gene are DFQATT and SNEGSKA (reference sequence). Germline trimming cut 1 base from V and 5 bases from J; bases unmatched to any gene: 3.

The CDR3 nucleotides read TGTGCCAGCAGCCCGTCCCTTATTAGCGGGGGGGCCGTGGGGACCCAGTACTTC. Encoded protein: CASSPSLISGGAVGTQYF. V gene TRBV5-5 combines with J gene TRBJ2-7; TRBD2 aligns across 11 bases. The J call is doubtful: the DNA matches TRBJ2-5 better. The CDR3 runs 18 residues. The germline gives CDR1 SGHKS, CDR2 YYEKEE (reference sequence).

This clonotype appeared a few times. This chain joins TRBV4-1 and TRBJ1-2; D unclear. Between the trimmed V and J ends, which lost 0 bases and 1 base, there was a span of 12 bases. There are 16 residues in the CDR3. Per the germline V gene, CDR1 is MGHRA and CDR2 is YSYEKL. DNA of the CDR3: TGCGCCAGCAGCCAAGATTTGGGCAGTAATAACTATGGCTACACCTTC. Residues: CASSQDLGSNNYGYTF.

DNA for the CDR3: TGCAGTGCTAGAGATGGGTCTTGGGAAGCTTTCTTT. This gives the protein CSARDGSWEAFF. J is TRBJ1-1 and V is TRBV20-1; no clear D gene. The CDR3 is made up of 12 amino acids. Germline-derived CDR1 and CDR2 are DFQATT and SNEGSKA (reference sequence). The germline V and J ends were trimmed by 0 bases and 8 bases, with 10 bases remaining between them.

V and J are TRBV6-2 or TRBV6-3 and TRBJ1-2; D not resolved. CDR1 MNHEY and CDR2 SVGEGT come from the germline V gene. CDR3 size: 16 residues. V lost 6 bases and J lost 4, with 21 bases in between. This chain's CDR3 is CASSNPAGPDVYGYTF. CDR3 nucleotide sequence: TGTGCCAGCAGCAACCCTGCCGGGCCGGATGTCTATGGCTACACCTTC.

A few counts support this clonotype. The chain is built from TRBV20-1 and TRBJ2-1, with TRBD2 matching 7 bases. This CDR3 spans 16 amino acids. CDR1 and CDR2 (germline): DFQATT, SNEGSKA (reference sequence). The J segment lost 2 bases and the V segment lost 6 bases, leaving 13 bases of the junction unmatched. CDR3 residues: CSALYRAGSTYNEQFF. CDR3 in DNA: TGCAGTGCCCTATACCGAGCGGGGTCCACCTACAATGAGCAGTTCTTC.

The chain has TRBV24-1 and TRBJ2-3; D unclear. V was clipped by 7 bases and J by 6 bases, with 10 bases between them. CDR3 length: 12 amino acids. Per the germline V gene, CDR1 is KGHDR and CDR2 is SFDVKD. The CDR3 here is CATRSRMDTQYF. Here the CDR3 DNA reads TGTGCCACCAGGAGCCGCATGGATACGCAGTATTTT.

The rearrangement links TRBV6-6 to TRBJ2-7; TRBD2 aligns across 7 bases. Germline V gene lookup returns CDR1 MNHNY and CDR2 SVGAGI (reference sequence). J gave up 4 bases and V 5 bases, and 2 bases lay outside the gene matches. The CDR3 sequence is 12 residues long. In nucleotides, the CDR3 is TGTGCCAGCAGTGGGACTAAGTACGAGCAGTACTTC. It yields the protein CASSGTKYEQYF.

V usage is TRBV29-1 and J usage is TRBJ2-2; D remains ambiguous. Germline CDR1 SQVTM, CDR2 ANQGSEA. This CDR3 region has 14 residues. The germline V and J ends were trimmed by 1 base and 4 bases, with 10 bases remaining between them. The CDR3 sequence: CSVEVGSGTGELFF. In DNA form, the CDR3 reads TGCAGCGTTGAAGTGGGATCTGGCACCGGGGAGCTGTTTTTT.